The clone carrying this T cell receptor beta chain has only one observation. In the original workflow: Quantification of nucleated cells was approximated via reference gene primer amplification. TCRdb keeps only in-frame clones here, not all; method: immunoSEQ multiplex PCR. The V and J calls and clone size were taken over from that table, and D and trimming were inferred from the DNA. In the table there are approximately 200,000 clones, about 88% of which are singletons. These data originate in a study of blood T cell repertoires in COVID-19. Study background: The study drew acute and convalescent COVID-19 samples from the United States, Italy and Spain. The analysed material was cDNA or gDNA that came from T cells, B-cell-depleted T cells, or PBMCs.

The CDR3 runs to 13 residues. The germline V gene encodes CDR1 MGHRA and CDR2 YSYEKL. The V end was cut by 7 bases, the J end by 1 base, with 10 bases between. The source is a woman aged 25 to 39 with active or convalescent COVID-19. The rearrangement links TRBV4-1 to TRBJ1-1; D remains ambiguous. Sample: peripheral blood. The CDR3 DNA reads TGCGCCAGCACAAGACTGAAGAACACTGAAGCTTTCTTT. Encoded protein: CASTRLKNTEAFF.